The following is a T cell receptor beta chain sequence with its context. Germline CDR1 is MDHEN and CDR2 is SYDVKM. CDR3 size: 11 residues. V dropped 8 bases and J dropped 4 bases, with 9 bases sitting between them. This sample stems from a study of ipilimumab plus nivolumab after autologous stem cell transplantation. Starting 14 to 28 days after autologous transplant, ipilimumab 1 mg/kg was given. Clones were sequenced by immunoSEQ multiplex PCR, and TCRdb holds only the in-frame ones, with some missing. The repertoire holds over 8,000 clones, with about four fifths as singletons. The specimen comprised PBMCs, sampled in a trial of ipilimumab plus nivolumab as post-transplant consolidation. This TCR derives from a male donor with diffuse large B-cell lymphoma. The chain recombines TRBV28 with TRBJ2-7; D is uncertain. CDR3 residues: CASRGLYEQYF. In nucleotides, the CDR3 is TGTGCCAGCCGTGGTCTGTACGAGCAGTACTTC. The variable domain in full, with the rest retrieved from reference TRBV28 and TRBJ2-7, is DVKVTQSSRYLVKRTGEKVFLECVQDMDHENMFWYRQDPGLGLRLIYFSYDVKMKEKGDIPEGYSVSREKKERFSLILESASTNQTSMYLCASRGLYEQYFGPGTRLTVT.